What follows are 21 T cell receptor beta chains derived from one specimen sequenced in a study of CD8+ T cells in alopecia areata. cDNA prepared by RNA extraction and subsequent reverse transcription served as the template for sequencing. Only in-frame clones appear in the TCRdb table, and some are missing; sequencing was by immunoSEQ multiplex PCR. The table has a few hundred thousand clones, just over 55% seen once. Sequenced sample: CD8+ T cells sorted from blood. The receptors were gathered from a human donor in good health.

This clone was seen only a few times. The V and J genes are TRBV7-9 and TRBJ2-1, with D tentatively TRBD1 or TRBD2 (5 bases each). Trimming stripped 6 bases from V and 8 bases from J, with 17 bases between. CDR3 length: 14 amino acids. CDR1 and CDR2 (germline): SEHNR, FQNEAQ (reference sequence). DNA of the CDR3: TGTGCCAGCAGTCCCTCACAGGCGCGGGATGAGCAGTTCTTC. This encodes CASSPSQARDEQFF. Filled out from reference TRBV7-9 and TRBJ2-1, the complete variable domain reads DTGVSQNPRHKITKRGQNVTFRCDPISEHNRLYWYRQTLGQGPEFLTYFQNEAQLEKSRLLSDRFSAERPKGSFSTLEIQRTEQGDSAMYLCASSPSQARDEQFFGPGTRLTVL.

CDR3 coding DNA: TGTGCCAGCAGCCTCAACCCCAACGAGCAGTACTTC. It is translated as CASSLNPNEQYF. V is TRBV13 and J is TRBJ2-7; no clear D gene. The V end lost 5 bases, the J end lost 5 bases, and 10 bases lay between the germline ends. This CDR3 is built from 12 residues. CDR1 is PRHDT and CDR2 is FYEKMQ in the germline V gene (reference sequence).

The gene calls are TRBV19 and TRBJ1-6, with 8 bases lining up with TRBD1. Germline loops: CDR1 LNHDA, CDR2 SQIVND (reference sequence). The CDR3 consists of 16 residues. V gave up 5 bases and J gave up 8 bases; unmatched junction bases: 11. In DNA, the CDR3 is TGTGCCAGTAGTCCAGTCGGCGGACAGGGTTATTCACCCCTCCACTTT. Amino acids: CASSPVGGQGYSPLHF. Combining the CDR3 with reference TRBV19 and TRBJ1-6 gives the whole variable domain DGGITQSPKYLFRKEGQNVTLSCEQNLNHDAMYWYRQDPGQGLRLIYYSQIVNDFQKGDIAEGYSVSREKKESFPLTVTSAQKNPTAFYLCASSPVGGQGYSPLHFGNGTRLTVT.

This clone was detected a few times. This chain connects TRBV5-6 to TRBJ2-1, with 8 bases fitting TRBD2. V lost 2 bases, J lost 4 bases, and 5 bases stayed unmatched. The germline V gene has CDR1 SGHDT and CDR2 YYEEEE. This CDR3 has 15 amino acids. The CDR3 DNA reads as TGTGCCAGCAGCTTAGCGGGGGCCCCTTACAATGAGCAGTTCTTC. Its protein is CASSLAGAPYNEQFF.

This clone was counted a few times. The chain has TRBV5-1 and TRBJ2-1; 9 nucleotides agree with TRBD2. CDR1 and CDR2 from the germline V gene are SGHRS and YFSETQ. CDR3 length: 15 amino acids. Trimming removed 0 bases from V and 7 bases from J; junction bases left unmatched: 5. As DNA, the CDR3 is TGCGCCAGCAGCTTGGAGGCTAGCGGGGCAAATGAGCAGTTCTTC. The encoded protein is CASSLEASGANEQFF.

The chain recombines TRBV4-1 with TRBJ2-7; D is uncertain. Germline V lookup: CDR1 MGHRA, CDR2 YSYEKL. V was shortened by 1 base and J by 7 bases, with 20 bases between the two germline ends. The CDR3 spans 16 residues. Here the CDR3 DNA reads TGCGCCAGCAGCCAAGTCCTCGGGCCCCTTGGATTGGAGCAGTACTTC. Translated: CASSQVLGPLGLEQYF.

The genes are TRBV7-6 and TRBJ2-7; 7 bases map to TRBD1. The CDR3 sequence is 14 residues long. The V segment lost 6 bases and the J segment 1 base; nucleotides outside the gene matches: 6. Germline lookup yields CDR1 SGHVS and CDR2 FNYEAQ. The CDR3: CASSPEGASYEQYF. The CDR3 nucleotides are TGTGCCAGCAGTCCTGAGGGGGCGTCCTACGAGCAGTACTTC. The entire variable domain, with the rest obtained from reference TRBV7-6 and TRBJ2-7, is as follows: GAGVSQSPRYKVTKRGQDVALRCDPISGHVSLYWYRQALGQGPEFLTYFNYEAQQDKSGLPNDRFSAERPEGSISTLTIQRTEQRDSAMYRCASSPEGASYEQYFGPGTRLTVT.

The chain couples TRBV5-1 to TRBJ2-7; TRBD1 might be the D (5 bases). Germline CDR1 reads SGHRS; CDR2 reads YFSETQ. With 0 bases removed from V and 3 bases from J, the gap between germline ends came to 10 bases. The CDR3 has 14 residues. This CDR3 reads CASSLVQGGYEQYF. For the CDR3, the DNA is TGCGCCAGCAGCTTGGTGCAGGGCGGCTACGAGCAGTACTTC.

This clone showed up just a few times. The rearrangement links TRBV7-8 to TRBJ2-5, with 8 bases fitting TRBD1. The length of the CDR3 is 18 residues. Germline assignment: CDR1 SGHVS and CDR2 FQNEAQ. V shed 5 bases and J 5 bases; nucleotides not matched to a gene: 19. For the CDR3, the DNA is TGTGCCAGCAGCACCGATCCCTTGAGGACAGGGACGGACGAGACCCAGTACTTC. This codes for CASSTDPLRTGTDETQYF.

This sequence joins TRBV27 and TRBJ2-7; D possibly uses TRBD1 or TRBD2 (6 bases each). The CDR3 is 15 residues long. Trimming cost V 2 bases and J 2 bases, with 13 bases left between them. CDR1 is MNHEY and CDR2 is SMNVEV in the germline V gene (reference sequence). The CDR3, as DNA: TGTGCCAGCAGTTTAGGAGGGACACCGACCTACGAGCAGTACTTC. It translates to CASSLGGTPTYEQYF.

The rearrangement joins TRBV5-1 to TRBJ2-3; the D is unclear. CDR1 is SGHRS, CDR2 YFSETQ, per germline. This CDR3 contains 15 residues. Trimming stripped 4 bases from V and 4 bases from J, with 16 bases between. CDR3 sequence reads: CASSLIDSGADTQYF. The CDR3 nucleotides are TGCGCCAGCAGCCTAATCGATTCGGGCGCAGATACGCAGTATTTT.

The rearrangement links TRBV13 to TRBJ2-5; D is possibly TRBD1 or TRBD2 (5 bases each). Trimming stripped 7 bases from V and 0 bases from J, with 15 bases between. The CDR3 runs 15 residues. From germline, CDR1 is PRHDT and CDR2 FYEKMQ (reference sequence). The DNA of the CDR3 is TGTGCCAGCACCCTTGGGGGAGAGTACCAAGAGACCCAGTACTTC. Translation gives CASTLGGEYQETQYF.

This clone was recorded many times. Other nucleotide sequences in the sample specify the same CDR3. The chain couples TRBV5-4 to TRBJ2-2, with D unclear. This CDR3 is built from 14 residues. With 0 bases removed from V and 6 bases from J, the gap between germline ends came to 9 bases. Looked up from germline, CDR1 is SGHNT and CDR2 is YYREEE (reference sequence). The CDR3 sequence is CASSLGAAAGELFF. CDR3 nucleotides: TGTGCCAGCAGCTTGGGTGCGGCAGCCGGGGAGCTGTTTTTT.

V gene TRBV29-1 combines with J gene TRBJ2-7; D may match TRBD1 or TRBD2 (5 bases each). The CDR3 runs to 15 residues. Germline V gene lookup returns CDR1 SQVTM and CDR2 ANQGSEA. V lost 3 bases and J lost 1, with 16 bases in between. The CDR3: CSVETPGTASYEQYF. The CDR3 DNA is TGCAGCGTTGAGACTCCCGGGACGGCATCCTACGAGCAGTACTTC.

This chain joins TRBV7-4 and TRBJ1-1, with D unresolved. V lost 7 bases, J lost 2 bases, and 17 bases lay in between. Germline assignment: CDR1 SGHVT and CDR2 SQSDAQ. The CDR3 consists of 15 residues. The CDR3 is CASTPAGPRNTEAFF. DNA for the CDR3: TGTGCCAGCACCCCCGCCGGACCGAGAAACACTGAAGCTTTCTTT. Filled out from reference TRBV7-4 and TRBJ1-1, the complete variable domain reads GAGVSQSPRYKVAKRGRDVALRCDSISGHVTLYWYRQTLGQGSEVLTYSQSDAQRDKSGRPSGRFSAERPERSVSTLKIQRTEQGDSAVYLCASTPAGPRNTEAFFGQGTRLTVV.

This clone has just a few counts. The CDR3 is CASSSKGTQYF. The CDR3 DNA sequence: TGTGCCAGCAGCTCGAAAGGGACCCAGTACTTC. This chain uses TRBV5-4 with TRBJ2-5; D not certain. The CDR3 has 11 amino acids. V lost 3 bases, J lost 7 bases, and 7 bases lay in between. Looked up from germline, CDR1 is SGHNT and CDR2 is YYREEE (reference sequence).

This clone has only one observation. The J gene is TRBJ1-5, the V gene TRBV7-8; 12 bases agree with TRBD1. The germline V gene has CDR1 SGHVS and CDR2 FQNEAQ. Unmatched junction bases numbered 2, after V lost 5 bases and J lost 6 bases. This CDR3 is built from 14 residues. Here the CDR3 reads CASSLGQGAQPQHF. In DNA form, the CDR3 reads TGTGCCAGCAGCCTGGGACAGGGGGCTCAGCCCCAGCATTTT.

J is TRBJ2-2 and V is TRBV25-1; D remains unclear. V was shortened by 3 bases and J by 1 base, with 6 bases between the two germline ends. CDR3 length: 14 residues. Germline values: CDR1 MGHDK, CDR2 SYGVNS. The CDR3 DNA is TGTGCCAGCAGTGAGGGCAGGAACACCGGGGAGCTGTTTTTT. Residues: CASSEGRNTGELFF. The complete variable domain, with remaining parts taken from reference TRBV25-1 and TRBJ2-2, reads EADIYQTPRYLVIGTGKKITLECSQTMGHDKMYWYQQDPGMELHLIHYSYGVNSTEKGDLSSESTVSRIRTEHFPLTLESARPSHTSQYLCASSEGRNTGELFFGEGSRLTVL.

V gene TRBV29-1 combines with J gene TRBJ2-5; D is possibly TRBD1 (5 bases). V dropped 4 bases and J dropped 3 bases, with 9 bases sitting between them. The CDR3 has 12 residues. CDR1 and CDR2 (germline): SQVTM, ANQGSEA. The CDR3 bases are TGCAGCGTTGGACAGCCGAAAGAGACCCAGTACTTC. As protein: CSVGQPKETQYF.

This rearrangement joins TRBV6-5 to TRBJ2-7; D is unresolved. Trimming took 5 bases from V and 7 from J, leaving 6 bases between them. In germline, CDR1 is MNHEY, CDR2 SVGAGI. This CDR3 region has 10 residues. CDR3 amino acids: CASSEGEQYF. DNA for the CDR3: TGTGCCAGCAGTGAAGGGGAGCAGTACTTC.

Written as DNA, the CDR3 is TGTGCCTGGAGTCGTTTAGTAGGTACTGAAGCTTTCTTT. As protein: CAWSRLVGTEAFF. The chain uses TRBV30 and TRBJ1-1; the D is unclear. Deletions cut 2 bases from V and 5 bases from J, with 12 bases between. Looked up from germline, CDR1 is GTSNPN and CDR2 is SVGIG (reference sequence). The CDR3 is made up of 13 amino acids.